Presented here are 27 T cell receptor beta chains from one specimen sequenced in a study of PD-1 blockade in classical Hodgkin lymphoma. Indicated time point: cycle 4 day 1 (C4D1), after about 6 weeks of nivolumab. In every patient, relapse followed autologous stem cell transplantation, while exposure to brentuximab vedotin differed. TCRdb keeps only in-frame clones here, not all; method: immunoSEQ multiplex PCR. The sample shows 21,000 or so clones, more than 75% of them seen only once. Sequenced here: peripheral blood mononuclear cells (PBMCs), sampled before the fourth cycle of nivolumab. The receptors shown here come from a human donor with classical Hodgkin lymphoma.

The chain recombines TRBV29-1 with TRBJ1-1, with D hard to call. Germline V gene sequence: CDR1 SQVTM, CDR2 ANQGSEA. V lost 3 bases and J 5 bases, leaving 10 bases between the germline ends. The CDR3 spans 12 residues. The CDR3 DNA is TGCAGCGTTGACGATGGGATTACTGAAGCTTTCTTT. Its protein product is CSVDDGITEAFF. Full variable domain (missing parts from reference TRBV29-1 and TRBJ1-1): SAVISQKPSRDICQRGTSLTIQCQVDSQVTMMFWYRQQPGQSLTLIATANQGSEATYESGFVIDKFPISRPNLTFSTLTVSNMSPEDSSIYLCSVDDGITEAFFGQGTRLTVV.

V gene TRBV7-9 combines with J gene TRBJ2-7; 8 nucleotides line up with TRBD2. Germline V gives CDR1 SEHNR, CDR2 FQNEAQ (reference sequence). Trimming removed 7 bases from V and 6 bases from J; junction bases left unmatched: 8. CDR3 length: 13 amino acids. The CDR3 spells CASTSGLVGEQYF. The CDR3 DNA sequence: TGTGCCAGCACCTCGGGACTAGTCGGCGAGCAGTACTTC.

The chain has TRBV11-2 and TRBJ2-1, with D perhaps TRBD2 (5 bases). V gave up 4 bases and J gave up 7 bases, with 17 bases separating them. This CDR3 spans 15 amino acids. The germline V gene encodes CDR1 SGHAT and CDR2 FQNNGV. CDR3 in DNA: TGTGCCAGCAGCTCCCGGGATAGGGCAACAAATGAGCAGTTCTTC. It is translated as CASSSRDRATNEQFF. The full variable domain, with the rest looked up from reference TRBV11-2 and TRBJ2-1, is EAGVAQSPRYKIIEKRQSVAFWCNPISGHATLYWYQQILGQGPKLLIQFQNNGVVDDSQLPKDRFSAERLKGVDSTLKIQPAKLEDSAVYLCASSSRDRATNEQFFGPGTRLTVL.

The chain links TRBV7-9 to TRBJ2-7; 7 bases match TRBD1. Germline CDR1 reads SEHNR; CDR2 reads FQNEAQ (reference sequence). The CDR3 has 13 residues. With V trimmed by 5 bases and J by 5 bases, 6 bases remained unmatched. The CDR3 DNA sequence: TGTGCCAGCAGCCCCCCACAGGGGCACGAGCAGTACTTC. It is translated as CASSPPQGHEQYF. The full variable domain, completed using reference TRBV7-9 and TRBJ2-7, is DTGVSQNPRHKITKRGQNVTFRCDPISEHNRLYWYRQTLGQGPEFLTYFQNEAQLEKSRLLSDRFSAERPKGSFSTLEIQRTEQGDSAMYLCASSPPQGHEQYFGPGTRLTVT.

The CDR3 region is CASSGPGTRGTGELFF. The CDR3, as DNA: TGTGCCAGCAGTGGCCCCGGGACTAGGGGGACCGGGGAGCTGTTTTTT. The J gene is TRBJ2-2, the V gene TRBV6-6; 8 bases line up with TRBD2. This CDR3 is 16 amino acids long. The V gene end was trimmed by 5 bases and the J gene end by 5 bases; junction bases not matched to a gene: 10. CDR1 is MNHNY and CDR2 is SVGAGI in the germline V gene (reference sequence).

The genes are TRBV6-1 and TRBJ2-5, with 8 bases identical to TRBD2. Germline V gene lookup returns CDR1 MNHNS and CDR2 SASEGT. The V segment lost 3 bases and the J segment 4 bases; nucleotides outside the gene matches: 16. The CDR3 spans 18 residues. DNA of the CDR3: TGTGCCAGCAGTGAGCTAGCGGCGGGGGGCCCCCAGGGAGAGACCCAGTACTTC. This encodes CASSELAAGGPQGETQYF.

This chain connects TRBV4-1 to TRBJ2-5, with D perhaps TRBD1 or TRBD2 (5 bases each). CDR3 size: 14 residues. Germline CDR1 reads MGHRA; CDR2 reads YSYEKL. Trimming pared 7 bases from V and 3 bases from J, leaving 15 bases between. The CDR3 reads CASTTPGTKETQYF. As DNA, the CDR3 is TGCGCCAGCACTACACCCGGGACGAAAGAGACCCAGTACTTC.

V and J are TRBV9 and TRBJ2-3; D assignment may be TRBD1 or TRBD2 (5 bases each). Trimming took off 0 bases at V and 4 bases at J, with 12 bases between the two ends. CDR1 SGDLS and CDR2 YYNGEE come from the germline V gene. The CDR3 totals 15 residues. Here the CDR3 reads CASSVEAGTSDTQYF. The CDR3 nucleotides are TGTGCCAGCAGCGTAGAGGCAGGGACCTCAGATACGCAGTATTTT. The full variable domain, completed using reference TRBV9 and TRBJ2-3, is DSGVTQTPKHLITATGQRVTLRCSPRSGDLSVYWYQQSLDQGLQFLIQYYNGEERAKGNILERFSAQQFPDLHSELNLSSLELGDSALYFCASSVEAGTSDTQYFGPGTRLTVL.

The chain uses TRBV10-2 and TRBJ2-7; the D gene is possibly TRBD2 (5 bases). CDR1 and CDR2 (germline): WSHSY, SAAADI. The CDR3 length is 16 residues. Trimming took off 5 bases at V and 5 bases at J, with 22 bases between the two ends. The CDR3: CASSRLGVRAVHEQYF. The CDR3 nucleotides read TGCGCCAGCAGTCGCCTTGGCGTGCGAGCGGTCCACGAGCAGTACTTC.

CDR3 DNA: TGCGCCAGCAGCTTCGAGGGACAGAACACTGAAGCTTTCTTT. Its protein is CASSFEGQNTEAFF. The rearrangement uses TRBV5-1 and TRBJ1-1; D is perhaps TRBD1 (6 bases). CDR1 and CDR2 from the germline V gene are SGHRS and YFSETQ. With 2 bases removed from V and 1 base from J, the gap between germline ends came to 9 bases. The CDR3 covers 14 residues.

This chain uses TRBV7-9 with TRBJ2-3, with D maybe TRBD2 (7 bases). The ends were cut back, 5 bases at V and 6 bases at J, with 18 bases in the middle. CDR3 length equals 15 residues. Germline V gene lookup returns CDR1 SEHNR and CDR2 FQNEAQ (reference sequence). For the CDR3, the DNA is TGTGCCAGCAGCCCCGGGACAACCGGGGGGGATACGCAGTATTTT. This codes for CASSPGTTGGDTQYF.

CDR3: CASSESIAKNIQYF. In DNA form, the CDR3 reads TGTGCCAGCAGTGAGTCGATAGCCAAAAACATTCAGTACTTC. V and J are TRBV2 and TRBJ2-4; no firm D call. Trimming left V 3 bases short and J 0 bases short, with 6 bases between. Germline-derived CDR1 and CDR2 are SNHLY and FYNNEI. The CDR3 covers 14 residues.

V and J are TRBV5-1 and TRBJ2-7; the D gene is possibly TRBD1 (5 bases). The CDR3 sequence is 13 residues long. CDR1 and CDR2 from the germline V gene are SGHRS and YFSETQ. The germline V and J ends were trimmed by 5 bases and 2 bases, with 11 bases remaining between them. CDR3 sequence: CASSLTVAYEQYF. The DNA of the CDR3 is TGCGCCAGCAGTTTGACAGTCGCCTACGAGCAGTACTTC.

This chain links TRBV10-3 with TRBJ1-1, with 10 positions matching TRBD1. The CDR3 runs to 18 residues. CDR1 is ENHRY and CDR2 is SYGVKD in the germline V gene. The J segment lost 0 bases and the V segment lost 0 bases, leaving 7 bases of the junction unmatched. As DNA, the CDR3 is TGTGCCATCAGTGAGTCCTTTGGGACAGGGGTCATGAACACTGAAGCTTTCTTT. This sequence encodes CAISESFGTGVMNTEAFF.

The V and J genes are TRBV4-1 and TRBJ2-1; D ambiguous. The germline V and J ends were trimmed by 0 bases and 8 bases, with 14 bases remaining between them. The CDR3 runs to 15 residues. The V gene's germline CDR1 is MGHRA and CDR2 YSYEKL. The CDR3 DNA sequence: TGCGCCAGCAGCCAAGATTACGACTCCCTATATGAGCAGTTCTTC. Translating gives CASSQDYDSLYEQFF.

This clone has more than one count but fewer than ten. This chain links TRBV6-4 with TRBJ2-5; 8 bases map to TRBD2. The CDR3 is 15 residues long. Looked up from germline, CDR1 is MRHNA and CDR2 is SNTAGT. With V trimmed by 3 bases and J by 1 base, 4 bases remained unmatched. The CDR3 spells CASSESGGGQETQYF. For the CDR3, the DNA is TGTGCCAGCAGTGAGAGCGGGGGAGGCCAAGAGACCCAGTACTTC.

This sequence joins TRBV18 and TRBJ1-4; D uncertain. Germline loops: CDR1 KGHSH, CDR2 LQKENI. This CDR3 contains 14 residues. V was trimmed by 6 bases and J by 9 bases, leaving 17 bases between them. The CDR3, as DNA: TGTGCCAGCTCCCAATACGGAACTGATAAAAAACTGTTTTTT. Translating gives CASSQYGTDKKLFF.

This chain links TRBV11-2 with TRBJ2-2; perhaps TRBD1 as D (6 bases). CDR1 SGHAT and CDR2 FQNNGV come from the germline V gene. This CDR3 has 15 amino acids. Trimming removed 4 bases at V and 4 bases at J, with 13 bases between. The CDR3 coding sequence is TGTGCCAGCAGCTCCGACAGGCCCATCACCGGGGAGCTGTTTTTT. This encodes CASSSDRPITGELFF.

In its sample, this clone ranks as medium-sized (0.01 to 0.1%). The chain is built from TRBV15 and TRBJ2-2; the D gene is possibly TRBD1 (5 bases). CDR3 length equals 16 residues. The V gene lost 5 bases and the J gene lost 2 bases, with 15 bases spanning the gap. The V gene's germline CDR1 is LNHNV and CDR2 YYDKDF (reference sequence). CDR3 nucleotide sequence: TGTGCCACCAGCCCCCTTAAGGGGCTAAACACCGGGGAGCTGTTTTTT. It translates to CATSPLKGLNTGELFF. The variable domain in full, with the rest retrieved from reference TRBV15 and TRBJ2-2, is DAMVIQNPRYQVTQFGKPVTLSCSQTLNHNVMYWYQQKSSQAPKLLFHYYDKDFNNEADTPDNFQSRRPNTSFCFLDIRSPGLGDTAMYLCATSPLKGLNTGELFFGEGSRLTVL.

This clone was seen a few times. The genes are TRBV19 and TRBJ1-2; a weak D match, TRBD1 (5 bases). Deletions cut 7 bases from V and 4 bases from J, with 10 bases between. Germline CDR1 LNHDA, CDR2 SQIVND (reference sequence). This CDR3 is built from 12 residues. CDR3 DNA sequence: TGTGCCAGTACCTCGAGGGGCTATGGCTACACCTTC. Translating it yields CASTSRGYGYTF. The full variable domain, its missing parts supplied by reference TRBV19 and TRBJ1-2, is DGGITQSPKYLFRKEGQNVTLSCEQNLNHDAMYWYRQDPGQGLRLIYYSQIVNDFQKGDIAEGYSVSREKKESFPLTVTSAQKNPTAFYLCASTSRGYGYTFGSGTRLTVV.

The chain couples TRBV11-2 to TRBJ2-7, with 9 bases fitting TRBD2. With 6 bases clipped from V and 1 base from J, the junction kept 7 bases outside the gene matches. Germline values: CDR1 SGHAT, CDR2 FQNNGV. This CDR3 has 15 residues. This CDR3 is CASSYRLAASYEQYF. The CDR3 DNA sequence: TGTGCCAGCAGTTACAGACTAGCGGCTTCCTACGAGCAGTACTTC.

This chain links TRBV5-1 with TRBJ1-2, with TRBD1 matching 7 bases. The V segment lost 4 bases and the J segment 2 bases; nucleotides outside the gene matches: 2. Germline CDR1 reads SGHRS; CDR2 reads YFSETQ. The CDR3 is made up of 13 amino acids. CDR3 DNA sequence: TGCGCCAGCAGCAAGGGACAGAACTATGGCTACACCTTC. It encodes CASSKGQNYGYTF.

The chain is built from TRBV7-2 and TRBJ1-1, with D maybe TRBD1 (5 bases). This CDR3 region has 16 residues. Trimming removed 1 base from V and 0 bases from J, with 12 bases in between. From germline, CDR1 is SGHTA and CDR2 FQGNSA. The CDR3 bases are TGTGCCAGCAGCTTAGAAGGTTGGGGCTTGAACACTGAAGCTTTCTTT. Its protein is CASSLEGWGLNTEAFF.

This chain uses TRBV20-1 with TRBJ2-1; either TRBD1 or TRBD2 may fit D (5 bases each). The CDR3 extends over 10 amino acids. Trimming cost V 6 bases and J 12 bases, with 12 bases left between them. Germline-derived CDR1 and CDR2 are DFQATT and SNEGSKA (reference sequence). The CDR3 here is CSAPGLMQFF. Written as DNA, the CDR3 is TGCAGTGCGCCGGGGCTGATGCAGTTCTTC.

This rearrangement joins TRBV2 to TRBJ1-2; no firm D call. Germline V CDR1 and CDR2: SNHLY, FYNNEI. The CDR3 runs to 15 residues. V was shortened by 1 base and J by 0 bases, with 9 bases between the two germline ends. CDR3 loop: CASSEVEPANYGYTF. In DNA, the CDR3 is TGTGCCAGCAGTGAAGTGGAGCCTGCTAACTATGGCTACACCTTC.

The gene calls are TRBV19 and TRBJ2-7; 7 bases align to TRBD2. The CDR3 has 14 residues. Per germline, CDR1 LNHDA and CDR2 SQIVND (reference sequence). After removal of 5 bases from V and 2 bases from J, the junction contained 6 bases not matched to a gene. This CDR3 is CASSSSGGPYEQYF. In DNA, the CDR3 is TGTGCCAGTAGTTCTAGCGGAGGCCCCTACGAGCAGTACTTC.

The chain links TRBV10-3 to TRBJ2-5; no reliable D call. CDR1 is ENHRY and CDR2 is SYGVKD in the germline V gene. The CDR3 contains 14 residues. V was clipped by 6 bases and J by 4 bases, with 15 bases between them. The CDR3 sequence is CAIRDGEGSETQYF. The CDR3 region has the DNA TGTGCCATCAGAGACGGAGAAGGTTCAGAGACCCAGTACTTC.